The 15 T cell receptor beta chains below were found in one sample sequenced in a study of blood T cell repertoires in COVID-19. Using immunoSEQ multiplex PCR, the repertoire was profiled, and TCRdb retains in-frame clones only, with some absent. The data contain 300,000 to 350,000 clones, approximately 91% of them singletons. Sequencing was carried out using PBMCs or T cells enriched from blood (not recorded which). The receptor source for this set is a woman between 25 and 40 years old who had been exposed to COVID-19.

V gene TRBV28 combines with J gene TRBJ1-6; the D is unclear. The germline gives CDR1 MDHEN, CDR2 SYDVKM. CDR3 size: 14 residues. Deletions cut 5 bases from V and 3 bases from J, with 8 bases between. This CDR3 reads CASSPESYNSPLHF. The CDR3 region has the DNA TGTGCCAGCAGTCCCGAGAGCTATAATTCACCCCTCCACTTT.

The chain combines TRBV6-4 with TRBJ1-2, with a weak D call TRBD1 (5 bases). Trimming pared 3 bases from V and 1 base from J, leaving 18 bases between. The CDR3 has 17 residues. Per the germline V gene, CDR1 is MRHNA and CDR2 is SNTAGT. In nucleotides, the CDR3 is TGTGCCAGCAGTGATGGGCCAGGGATTAGGTTTAACTATGGCTACACCTTC. Translated: CASSDGPGIRFNYGYTF.

The chain recombines TRBV9 with TRBJ2-7, with TRBD1 matching over 7 bases. Germline CDR1 and CDR2: SGDLS and YYNGEE. CDR3 length: 15 amino acids. Unmatched junction bases numbered 4, after V lost 0 bases and J lost 1 base. The CDR3 nucleotides are TGTGCCAGCAGCGTAGAACAGGGGCCTTCCTACGAGCAGTACTTC. This sequence encodes CASSVEQGPSYEQYF.

The CDR3 loop is CASSITSGRSYNEQFF. The CDR3 DNA is TGTGCCAGTAGTATAACTAGCGGGAGATCCTACAATGAGCAGTTCTTC. The chain combines TRBV19 with TRBJ2-1; 11 bases line up with TRBD2. The germline CDR1 and CDR2 sequences are LNHDA and SQIVND (reference sequence). The CDR3 is made up of 16 amino acids. J lost 1 base, V lost 2 bases, and 1 base had no gene match.

The chain joins TRBV28 to TRBJ2-1; TRBD2 matches at 8 bases. Germline lookup yields CDR1 MDHEN and CDR2 SYDVKM. Losses at the gene ends were 2 bases for V and 4 bases for J; bases not matched to a gene: 7. This CDR3 is 16 amino acids long. As DNA, the CDR3 is TGTGCCAGCAGTTTACTTGGACTAGCAACATACAATGAGCAGTTCTTC. Its protein is CASSLLGLATYNEQFF.

On this clone itself: Other DNA sequences of this sample code for an identical CDR3. The chain links TRBV28 to TRBJ1-3, with 7 bases lining up with TRBD1. The length of the CDR3 is 15 residues. Unmatched junction bases numbered 6, after V lost 7 bases and J lost 0 bases. The germline V gene encodes CDR1 MDHEN and CDR2 SYDVKM. This CDR3 is CASNPGGSSGNTIYF. The CDR3 nucleotides read TGTGCCAGCAATCCAGGGGGTAGCTCTGGAAACACCATATATTTT.

V gene TRBV27 combines with J gene TRBJ2-2, with D hard to call. V lost 2 bases, J lost 6 bases, and 7 bases lay in between. The CDR3 is 13 amino acids. Germline V CDR1 and CDR2: MNHEY, SMNVEV (reference sequence). This chain's CDR3 is CASSLAAPGELFF. DNA of the CDR3: TGTGCCAGCAGTTTAGCGGCCCCCGGGGAGCTGTTTTTT.

The rearrangement links TRBV6-6 to TRBJ2-1; D is uncertain. V lost 0 bases and J lost 1, with 10 bases in between. CDR1 and CDR2 from the germline V gene are MNHNY and SVGAGI (reference sequence). The CDR3 spans 16 residues. CDR3 amino acids: CASSYSPRPSYNEQFF. DNA of the CDR3: TGTGCCAGCAGTTACTCACCCAGGCCGTCCTACAATGAGCAGTTCTTC.

The chain carries TRBV12-3 or TRBV12-4 and TRBJ1-6; D ambiguous. This CDR3 is built from 11 residues. The V gene lost 4 bases and the J gene lost 19 bases, with 14 bases spanning the gap. The DNA for the CDR3 is TGTGCCAGCAGTTCCTCGCGCGGTCTACACTTT. This encodes CASSSSRGLHF.

The chain joins TRBV7-8 to TRBJ2-3; D might be TRBD2 (6 bases). The V and J ends lost 1 base and 3 bases respectively, with 11 bases between them. The germline CDR1 and CDR2 sequences are SGHVS and FQNEAQ. The CDR3 is 15 amino acids. The CDR3: CASSLGGSGTDTQYF. CDR3 coding DNA: TGTGCCAGCAGCTTAGGGGGGAGCGGGACAGATACGCAGTATTTT.

The chain has TRBV2 and TRBJ2-7; TRBD2 agrees at 16 bases. The CDR3 sequence is 15 residues long. Looked up from germline, CDR1 is SNHLY and CDR2 is FYNNEI. The J segment lost 4 bases and the V segment lost 6 bases, leaving 3 bases of the junction unmatched. CDR3 sequence (DNA): TGTGCCAGCAGGGGACTAGCGGGAGGGCCTTACGAGCAGTACTTC. Protein: CASRGLAGGPYEQYF.

The chain employs TRBV12-3 or TRBV12-4 and TRBJ1-5; D is uncertain. This CDR3 region has 12 residues. V lost 1 base and J 9 bases, leaving 7 bases between the germline ends. CDR3 DNA sequence: TGTGCCAGCAGTTTAGAGGGAGGGCCCCAGCATTTT. Encoded protein: CASSLEGGPQHF.

V and J are TRBV28 and TRBJ1-2, with D perhaps matching TRBD1 (6 bases). V lost 11 bases and J lost 5, with 12 bases in between. The CDR3 runs to 11 residues. Per germline, CDR1 MDHEN and CDR2 SYDVKM. CDR3 region: CAARGGYGYTF. CDR3 coding DNA: TGTGCCGCAAGGGGGGGGTATGGCTACACCTTC.

The CDR3 DNA reads TGTGCCAGCAGTCCGACTCGGGAGCCTTGGGAAGCTTTCTTT. This translates into CASSPTREPWEAFF. The rearrangement uses TRBV2 and TRBJ1-1; D remains ambiguous. Germline loops: CDR1 SNHLY, CDR2 FYNNEI. Trimming left V 5 bases short and J 8 bases short, with 18 bases between. This CDR3 has 14 amino acids. Drawing the rest from reference TRBV2 and TRBJ1-1, the complete variable domain is EPEVTQTPSHQVTQMGQEVILRCVPISNHLYFYWYRQILGQKVEFLVSFYNNEISEKSEIFDDQFSVERPDGSNFTLKIRSTKLEDSAMYFCASSPTREPWEAFFGQGTRLTVV.

This clone was seen a single time. V and J are TRBV7-8 and TRBJ1-1; D possibly corresponds to TRBD1 (5 bases). The CDR3 loop spans 16 amino acids. V lost 0 bases to trimming and J lost 0 bases, with 11 bases between them. Looked up from germline, CDR1 is SGHVS and CDR2 is FQNEAQ. For the CDR3, the DNA is TGTGCCAGCAGCTTAGCGCGTCGGGGGATGAACACTGAAGCTTTCTTT. This codes for CASSLARRGMNTEAFF. The variable domain in full, with the rest retrieved from reference TRBV7-8 and TRBJ1-1, is GAGVSQSPRYKVAKRGQDVALRCDPISGHVSLFWYQQALGQGPEFLTYFQNEAQLDKSGLPSDRFFAERPEGSVSTLKIQRTQQEDSAVYLCASSLARRGMNTEAFFGQGTRLTVV.